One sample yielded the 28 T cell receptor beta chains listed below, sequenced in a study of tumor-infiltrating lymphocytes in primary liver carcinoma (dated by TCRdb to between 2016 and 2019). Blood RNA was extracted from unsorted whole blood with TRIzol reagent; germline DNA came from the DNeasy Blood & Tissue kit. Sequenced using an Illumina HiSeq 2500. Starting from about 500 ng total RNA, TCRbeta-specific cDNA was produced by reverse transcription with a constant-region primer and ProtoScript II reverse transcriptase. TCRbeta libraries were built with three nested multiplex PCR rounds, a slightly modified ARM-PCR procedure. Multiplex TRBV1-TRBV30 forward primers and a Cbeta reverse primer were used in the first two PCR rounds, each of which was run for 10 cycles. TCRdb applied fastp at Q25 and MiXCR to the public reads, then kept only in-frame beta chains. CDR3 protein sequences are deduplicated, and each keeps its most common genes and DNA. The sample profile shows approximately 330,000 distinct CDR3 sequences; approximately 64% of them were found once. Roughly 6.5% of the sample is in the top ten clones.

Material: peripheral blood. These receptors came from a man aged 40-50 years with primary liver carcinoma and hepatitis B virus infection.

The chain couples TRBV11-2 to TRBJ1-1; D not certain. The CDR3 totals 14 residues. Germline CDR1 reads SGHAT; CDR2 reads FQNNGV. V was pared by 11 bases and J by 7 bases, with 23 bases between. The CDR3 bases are TGTGCCTCTTCCCGGGGAGGAGAAGGAATTGAAGCTTTCTTT. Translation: CASSRGGEGIEAFF.

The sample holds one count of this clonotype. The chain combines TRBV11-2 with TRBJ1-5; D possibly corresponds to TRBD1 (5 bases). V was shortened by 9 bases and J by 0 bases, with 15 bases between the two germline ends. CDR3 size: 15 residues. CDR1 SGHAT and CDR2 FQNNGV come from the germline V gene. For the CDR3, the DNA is TGTGCCAGTAGCACGGAAAGGGGTAGCAATCAGCCCCAGCATTTT. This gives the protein CASSTERGSNQPQHF.

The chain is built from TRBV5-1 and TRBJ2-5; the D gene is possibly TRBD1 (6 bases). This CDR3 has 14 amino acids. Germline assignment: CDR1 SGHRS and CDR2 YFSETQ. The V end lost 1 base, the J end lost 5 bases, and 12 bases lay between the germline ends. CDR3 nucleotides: TGCGCCAGCAGCTTGCTCCCAACAGGGGAGACCCAGTACTTC. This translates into CASSLLPTGETQYF.

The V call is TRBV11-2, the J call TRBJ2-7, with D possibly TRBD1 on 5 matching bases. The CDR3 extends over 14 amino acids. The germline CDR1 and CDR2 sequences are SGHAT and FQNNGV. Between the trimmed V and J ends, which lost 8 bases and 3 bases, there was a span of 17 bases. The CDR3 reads CASCFLDRSYEQYF. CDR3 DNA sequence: TGTGCCAGCTGTTTCTTAGACAGAAGCTACGAGCAGTACTTC.

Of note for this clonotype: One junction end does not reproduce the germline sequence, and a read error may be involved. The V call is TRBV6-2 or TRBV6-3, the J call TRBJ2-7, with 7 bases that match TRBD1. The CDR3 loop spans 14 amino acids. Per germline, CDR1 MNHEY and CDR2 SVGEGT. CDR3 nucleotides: TGTGACAGCAGTTACTCCGGACAGGCCTACGAGCAGTACTTC. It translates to CDSSYSGQAYEQYF.

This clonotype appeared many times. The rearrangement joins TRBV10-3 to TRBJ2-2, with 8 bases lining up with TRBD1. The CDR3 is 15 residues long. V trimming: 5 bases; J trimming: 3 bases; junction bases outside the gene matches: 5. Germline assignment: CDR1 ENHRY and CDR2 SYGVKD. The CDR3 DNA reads TGTGCCATCAGTACCAGGGGGCCGGACACCGGGGAGCTGTTTTTT. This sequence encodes CAISTRGPDTGELFF.

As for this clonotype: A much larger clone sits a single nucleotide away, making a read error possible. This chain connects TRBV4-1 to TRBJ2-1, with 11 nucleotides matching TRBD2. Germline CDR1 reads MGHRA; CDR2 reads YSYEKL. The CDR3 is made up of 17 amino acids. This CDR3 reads CTSSQAVQASGRTEQFF. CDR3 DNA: TGCACCAGCAGCCAAGCGGTCCAGGCTAGCGGGAGGACTGAGCAGTTCTTC.

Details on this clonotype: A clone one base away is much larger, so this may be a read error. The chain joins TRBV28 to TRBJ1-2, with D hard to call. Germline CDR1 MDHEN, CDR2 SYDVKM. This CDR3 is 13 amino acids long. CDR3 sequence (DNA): TGTGTCAGCAGTTTGGGGTCAGCCTATGGCTACACCTTC. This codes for CVSSLGSAYGYTF.

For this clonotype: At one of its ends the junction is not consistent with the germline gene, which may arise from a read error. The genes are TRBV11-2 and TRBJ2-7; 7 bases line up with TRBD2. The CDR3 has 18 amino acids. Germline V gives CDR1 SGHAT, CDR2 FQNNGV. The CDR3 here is CASNLDLGTRDYIYEQYF. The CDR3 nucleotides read TGTGCCAGCAACTTAGATCTTGGAACCCGGGACTACATCTACGAGCAGTACTTC.

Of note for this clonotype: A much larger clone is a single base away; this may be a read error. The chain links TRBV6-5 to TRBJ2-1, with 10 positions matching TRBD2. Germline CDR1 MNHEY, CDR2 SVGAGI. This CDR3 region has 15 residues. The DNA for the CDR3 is TGTACCAGCAGTGTTACTAGCGGGAATGGGGGTGAGCAGTTCTTC. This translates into CTSSVTSGNGGEQFF.

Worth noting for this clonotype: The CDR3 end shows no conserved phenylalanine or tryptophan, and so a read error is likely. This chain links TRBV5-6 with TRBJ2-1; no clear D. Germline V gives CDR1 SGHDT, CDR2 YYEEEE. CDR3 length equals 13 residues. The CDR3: CASSSDMYSEQFL. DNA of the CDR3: TGTGCCAGCAGCTCTGACATGTACAGTGAGCAGTTCTTA.

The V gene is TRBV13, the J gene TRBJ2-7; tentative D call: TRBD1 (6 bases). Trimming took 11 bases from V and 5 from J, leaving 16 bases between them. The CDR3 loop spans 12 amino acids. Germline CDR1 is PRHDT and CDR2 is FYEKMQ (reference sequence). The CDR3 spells CACNRVDHEQYF. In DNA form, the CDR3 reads TGTGCCTGCAACAGGGTCGACCACGAGCAGTACTTC.

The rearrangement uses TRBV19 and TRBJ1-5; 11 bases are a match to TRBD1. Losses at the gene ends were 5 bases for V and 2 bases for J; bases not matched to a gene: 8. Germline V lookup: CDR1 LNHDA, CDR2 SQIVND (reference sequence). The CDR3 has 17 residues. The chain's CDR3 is CASSPGQGAFGNQPQHF. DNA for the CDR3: TGTGCCAGTAGTCCTGGACAGGGGGCTTTTGGCAATCAGCCCCAGCATTTT.

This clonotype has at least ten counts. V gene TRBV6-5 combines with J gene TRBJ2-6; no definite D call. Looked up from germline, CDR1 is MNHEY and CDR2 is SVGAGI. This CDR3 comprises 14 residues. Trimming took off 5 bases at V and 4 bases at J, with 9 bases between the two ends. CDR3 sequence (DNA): TGTGCCAGCAGTCCCGAGTTGGGGGCCAACGTCCTGACTTTC. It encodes CASSPELGANVLTF.

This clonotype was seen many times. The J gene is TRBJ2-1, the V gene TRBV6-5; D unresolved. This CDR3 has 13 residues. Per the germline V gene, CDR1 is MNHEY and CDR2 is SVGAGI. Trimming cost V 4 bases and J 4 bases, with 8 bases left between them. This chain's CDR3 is CASSSAPYNEQFF. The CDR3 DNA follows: TGTGCCAGCAGTTCGGCCCCTTACAATGAGCAGTTCTTC.

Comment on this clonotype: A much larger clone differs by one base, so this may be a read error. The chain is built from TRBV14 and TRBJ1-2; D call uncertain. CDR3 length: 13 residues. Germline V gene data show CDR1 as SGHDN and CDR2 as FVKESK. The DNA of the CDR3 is TGTGCCAGCAGCCAAGAGGAGACCTATGACTACACCTTC. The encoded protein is CASSQEETYDYTF.

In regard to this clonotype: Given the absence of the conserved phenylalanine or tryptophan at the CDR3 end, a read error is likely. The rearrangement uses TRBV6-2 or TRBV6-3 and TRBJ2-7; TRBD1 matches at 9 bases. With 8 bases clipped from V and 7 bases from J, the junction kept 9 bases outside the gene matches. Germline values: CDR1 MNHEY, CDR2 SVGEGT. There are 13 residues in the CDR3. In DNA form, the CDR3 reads TGTGCCAGCCGGGACAGGGTCACCAAGGAGCAGTACATC. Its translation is CASRDRVTKEQYI.

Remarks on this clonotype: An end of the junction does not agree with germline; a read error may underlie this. The CDR3 DNA reads TGCGCCATCAGCCAAGTTTGGGGTCCCGGGGAGCTGTTTTTT. Amino acid sequence: CAISQVWGPGELFF. The genes are TRBV4-3 and TRBJ2-2; no reliable D call. From germline, CDR1 is LGHNA and CDR2 YSLEER. This CDR3 comprises 14 residues.

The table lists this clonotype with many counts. CDR3 loop: CASSHWAGATNEKLFF. CDR3 nucleotides: TGCGCCAGCAGCCACTGGGCGGGGGCAACTAATGAAAAACTGTTTTTT. V and J are TRBV4-3 and TRBJ1-4; a weak D match, TRBD1 (5 bases). V was trimmed by 3 bases and J by 0 bases, leaving 11 bases between them. Per germline, CDR1 LGHNA and CDR2 YSLEER. CDR3 length equals 16 residues.

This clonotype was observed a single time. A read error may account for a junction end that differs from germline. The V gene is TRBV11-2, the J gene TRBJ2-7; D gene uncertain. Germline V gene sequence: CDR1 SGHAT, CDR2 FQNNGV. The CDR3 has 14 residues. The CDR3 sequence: CASNLARVAYEQYF. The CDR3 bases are TGTGCCAGCAACTTAGCAAGGGTCGCCTACGAGCAGTACTTC.

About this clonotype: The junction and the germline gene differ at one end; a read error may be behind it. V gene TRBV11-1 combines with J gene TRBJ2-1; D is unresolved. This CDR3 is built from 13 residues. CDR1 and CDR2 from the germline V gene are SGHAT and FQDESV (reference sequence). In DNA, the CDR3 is TGTGCCAGCAGCTTTGGCGGAGACAATGAGCAGCTCTTC. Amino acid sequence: CASSFGGDNEQLF.

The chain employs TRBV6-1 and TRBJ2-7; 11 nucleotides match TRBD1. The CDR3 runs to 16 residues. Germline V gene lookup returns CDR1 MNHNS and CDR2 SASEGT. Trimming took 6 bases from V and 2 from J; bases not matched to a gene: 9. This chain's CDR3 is CASSPLEGQGAYEQYF. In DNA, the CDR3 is TGTGCCAGCAGCCCCCTCGAGGGACAGGGGGCCTACGAGCAGTACTTC.

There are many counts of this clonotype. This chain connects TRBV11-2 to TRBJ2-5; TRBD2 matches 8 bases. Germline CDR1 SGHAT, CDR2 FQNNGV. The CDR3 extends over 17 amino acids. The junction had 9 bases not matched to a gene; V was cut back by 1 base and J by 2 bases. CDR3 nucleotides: TGTGCCAGCAGCTTAGTATTCGGGACTAGACTACAAGAGACCCAGTACTTC. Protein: CASSLVFGTRLQETQYF.

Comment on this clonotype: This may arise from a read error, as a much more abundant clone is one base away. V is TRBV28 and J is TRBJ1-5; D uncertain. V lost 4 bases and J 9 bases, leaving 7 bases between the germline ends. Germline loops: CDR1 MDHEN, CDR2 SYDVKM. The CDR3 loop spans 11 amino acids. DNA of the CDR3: TGTGCCAGCAGTTGGCGCCGGCCCCAGCATTTT. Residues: CASSWRRPQHF.

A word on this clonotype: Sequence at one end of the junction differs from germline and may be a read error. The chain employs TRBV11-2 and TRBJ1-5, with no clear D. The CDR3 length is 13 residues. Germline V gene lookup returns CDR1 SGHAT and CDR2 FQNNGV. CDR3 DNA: TGTGCCAGCAGGGACGGTATCAATCGGCCCCAGCATTTT. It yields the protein CASRDGINRPQHF.

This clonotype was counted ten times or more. As DNA, the CDR3 is TGTGCCAGCAGTCCCGGGGGGGGAGGAGGACGGGAGCAGTACTTC. This translates into CASSPGGGGGREQYF. J is TRBJ2-7 and V is TRBV6-5; 8 bases are a match to TRBD2. The CDR3 runs 15 residues. Germline V lookup: CDR1 MNHEY, CDR2 SVGAGI. With 5 bases clipped from V and 7 bases from J, the junction kept 13 bases outside the gene matches.

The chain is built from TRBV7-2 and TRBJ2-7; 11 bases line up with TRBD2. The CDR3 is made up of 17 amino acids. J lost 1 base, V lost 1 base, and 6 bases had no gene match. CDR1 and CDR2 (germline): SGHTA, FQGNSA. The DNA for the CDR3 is TGTGCCAGCAGCTTAGGACTAGCGGGACAAACGTCCTACGAGCAGTACTTC. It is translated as CASSLGLAGQTSYEQYF.

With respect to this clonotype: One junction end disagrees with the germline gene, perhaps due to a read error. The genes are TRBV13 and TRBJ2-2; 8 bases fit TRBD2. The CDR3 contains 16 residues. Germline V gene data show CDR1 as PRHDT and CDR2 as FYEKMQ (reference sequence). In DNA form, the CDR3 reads TGTGCCGGCAGCCCCGGACTAGCCGAGAACACCGGGGAGCTGTTTTTT. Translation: CAGSPGLAENTGELFF.